This TCR beta chain comes out of a study of shared clonotypes between healthy human individuals. In the study overall: CD4 naive and CD4 memory each took three plates per donor, while CD8 naive took two and CD8 memory one.

CD45RO-negative, CCR7-selected cells formed the naive CD8 fraction, which excluded terminally differentiated effector memory CD45RA+ cells. This CDR3 contains 12 residues. Germline CDR1 is SEHNR and CDR2 is FQNEAQ (reference sequence). Trimming took 5 bases from V and 3 from J, leaving 8 bases between them. TCRdb keeps only in-frame clones here, not all; method: immunoSEQ multiplex PCR. The sample includes roughly 890,000 clones, approximately 92% of them seen just once. The sequenced material came from naive CD8+ T cells sorted from blood. The clonotype was recovered from a man aged 25-45 years in good health. This chain uses TRBV7-9 with TRBJ2-7; D remains ambiguous. CDR3 DNA sequence: TGTGCCAGCAGCCACGCCGACTACGAGCAGTACTTC. This translates into CASSHADYEQYF.